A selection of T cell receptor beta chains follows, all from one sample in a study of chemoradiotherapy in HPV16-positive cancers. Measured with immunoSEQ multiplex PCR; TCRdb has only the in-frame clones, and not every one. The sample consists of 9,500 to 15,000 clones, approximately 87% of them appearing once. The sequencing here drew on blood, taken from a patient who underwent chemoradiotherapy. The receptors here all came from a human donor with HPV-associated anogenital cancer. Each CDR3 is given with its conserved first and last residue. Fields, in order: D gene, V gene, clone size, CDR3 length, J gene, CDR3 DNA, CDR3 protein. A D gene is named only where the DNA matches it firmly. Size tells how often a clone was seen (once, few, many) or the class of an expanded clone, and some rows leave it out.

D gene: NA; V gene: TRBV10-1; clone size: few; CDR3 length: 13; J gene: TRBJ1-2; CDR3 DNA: TGCGCCAGCAGTGACAGTTTTAACTATGGCTACACCTTC; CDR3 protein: CASSDSFNYGYTF
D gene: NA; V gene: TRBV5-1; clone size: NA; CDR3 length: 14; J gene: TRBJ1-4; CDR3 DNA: TGCGCCAGCAGCTTGTCTGGCCGACAAGAAAAACTGTTTTTT; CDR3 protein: CASSLSGRQEKLFF
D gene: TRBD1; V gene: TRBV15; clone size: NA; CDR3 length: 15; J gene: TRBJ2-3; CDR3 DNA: TGTGCCACCAGCAGAGAGGGACAGGCCACAGATACGCAGTATTTT; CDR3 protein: CATSREGQATDTQYF
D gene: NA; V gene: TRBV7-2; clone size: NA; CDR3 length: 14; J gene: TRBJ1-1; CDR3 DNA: TGTGCCAGCAGCCCTCGGGGAGTGAACACTGAAGCTTTCTTT; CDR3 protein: CASSPRGVNTEAFF
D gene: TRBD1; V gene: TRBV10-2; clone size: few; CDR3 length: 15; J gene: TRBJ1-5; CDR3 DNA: TGCGCCAGTAGCGCCGGGGGACAGGGGTTCCAGCCCCAGCATTTT; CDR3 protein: CASSAGGQGFQPQHF
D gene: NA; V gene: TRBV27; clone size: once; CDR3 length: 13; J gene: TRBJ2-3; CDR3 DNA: TGTGCCAGCAGAGAGGGCCACACAGATACGCAGTATTTT; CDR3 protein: CASREGHTDTQYF
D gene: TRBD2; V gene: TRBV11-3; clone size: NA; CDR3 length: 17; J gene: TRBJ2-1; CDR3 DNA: TGTGCCAGCAGCTTAGTAGCGGGGGGGAGCTCCTACAATGAGCAGTTCTTC; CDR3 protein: CASSLVAGGSSYNEQFF
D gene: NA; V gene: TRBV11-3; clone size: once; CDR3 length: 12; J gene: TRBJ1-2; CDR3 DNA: TGTGCCGTCTTAGGGGTCGACTATGGCTACACCTTC; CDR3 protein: CAVLGVDYGYTF
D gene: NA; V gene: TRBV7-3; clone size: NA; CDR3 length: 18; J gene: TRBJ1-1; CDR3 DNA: TGTGCCAGCAGGCCTGCCACTTCCAGGGAATTGATGAACACTGAAGCTTTCTTT; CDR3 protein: CASRPATSRELMNTEAFF
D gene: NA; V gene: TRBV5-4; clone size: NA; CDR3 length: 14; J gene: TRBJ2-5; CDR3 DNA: TGTGCCAGCAGCGGGGGACACCTGATAGAGACCCAGTACTTC; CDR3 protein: CASSGGHLIETQYF
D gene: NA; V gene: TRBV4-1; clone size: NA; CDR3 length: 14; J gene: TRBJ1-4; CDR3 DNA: TGCGCCAGCAGCCCCCCAAGAATAAATGAAAAACTGTTTTTT; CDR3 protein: CASSPPRINEKLFF
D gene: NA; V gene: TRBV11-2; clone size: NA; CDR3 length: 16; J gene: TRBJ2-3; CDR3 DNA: TGTGCCAGCACCCTGGGGGGCCCTCCAGGGACAGATACGCAGTATTTT; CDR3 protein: CASTLGGPPGTDTQYF
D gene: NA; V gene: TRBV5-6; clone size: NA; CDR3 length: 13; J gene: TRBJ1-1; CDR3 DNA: TGTGCCAGCAGCTTGGTGGGGCCCACTGAAGCTTTCTTT; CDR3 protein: CASSLVGPTEAFF
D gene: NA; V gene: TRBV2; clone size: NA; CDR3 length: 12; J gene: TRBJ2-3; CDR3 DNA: TGTGCCAGCATCGGGGTTGGAGATACGCAGTATTTT; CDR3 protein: CASIGVGDTQYF
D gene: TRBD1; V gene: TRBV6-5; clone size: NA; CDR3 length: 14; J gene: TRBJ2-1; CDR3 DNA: TGTGCCAGCAGTTACCTACAGGGGTCTGCTGAGCAGTTCTTC; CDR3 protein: CASSYLQGSAEQFF
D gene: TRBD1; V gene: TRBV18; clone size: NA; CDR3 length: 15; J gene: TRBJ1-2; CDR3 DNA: TGTGCCAGCTCACCACGGCCGGACAGGGTCGATGGCTACACCTTC; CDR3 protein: CASSPRPDRVDGYTF
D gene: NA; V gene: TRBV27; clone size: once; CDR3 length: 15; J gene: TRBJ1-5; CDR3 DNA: TGTGCCAGCAGTTTATCTGTCCGGGGCGATCAGCCCCAGCATTTT; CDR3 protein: CASSLSVRGDQPQHF
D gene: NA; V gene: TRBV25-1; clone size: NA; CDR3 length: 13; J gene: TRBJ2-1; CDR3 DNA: TGTGCCAGCAGTGAATGGGGTTCCAATGAGCAGTTCTTC; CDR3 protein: CASSEWGSNEQFF
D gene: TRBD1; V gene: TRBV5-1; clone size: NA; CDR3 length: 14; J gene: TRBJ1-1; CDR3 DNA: TGCGCCAGCGTACGGGGACAGGGGGGAACTGAAGCTTTCTTT; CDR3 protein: CASVRGQGGTEAFF
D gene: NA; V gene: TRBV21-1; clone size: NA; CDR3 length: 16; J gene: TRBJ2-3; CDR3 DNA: TGTGCCAGCTCGAAAGTAGAGGGGGCGGGCACAGATACGCAGTATTTT; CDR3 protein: CASSKVEGAGTDTQYF
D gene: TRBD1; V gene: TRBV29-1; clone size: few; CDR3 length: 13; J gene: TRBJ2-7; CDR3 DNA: TGCAGCGCTGCCGGGACAGGGGGCTACGAGCAGTACTTC; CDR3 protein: CSAAGTGGYEQYF
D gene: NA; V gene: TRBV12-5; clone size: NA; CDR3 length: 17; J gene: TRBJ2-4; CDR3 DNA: TGTGCTAGTGGTTTGGTACTTACGTCCCGGGTACCTCACATTCAGTACTTC; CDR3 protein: CASGLVLTSRVPHIQYF
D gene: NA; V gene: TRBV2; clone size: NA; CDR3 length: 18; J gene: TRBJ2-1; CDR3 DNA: TGTGCCAGCACCCAAACTCCCCCCGACGGGGGCGCGAACAATGAGCAGTTCTTC; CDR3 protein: CASTQTPPDGGANNEQFF
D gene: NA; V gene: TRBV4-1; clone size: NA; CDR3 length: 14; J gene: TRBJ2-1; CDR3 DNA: TGCGCCAGCAGCCGTTCATTCTCCGGACAAGAGCAGTTCTTC; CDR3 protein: CASSRSFSGQEQFF
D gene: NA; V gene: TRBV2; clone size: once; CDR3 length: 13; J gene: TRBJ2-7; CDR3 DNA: TGTGCCAGCAGTGAAGTTCGGTCCTACGAGCAGTACTTC; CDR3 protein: CASSEVRSYEQYF
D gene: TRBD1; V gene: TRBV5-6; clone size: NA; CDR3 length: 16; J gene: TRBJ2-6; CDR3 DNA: TGTGCCAGCAGCTATAGACAGGGTGTTGGGGCCAACGTCCTGACTTTC; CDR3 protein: CASSYRQGVGANVLTF
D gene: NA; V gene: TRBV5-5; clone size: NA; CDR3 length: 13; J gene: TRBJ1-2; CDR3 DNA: TGTGCCAGCAGCTTCGGGGGCGACTATGGCTACACCTTC; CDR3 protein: CASSFGGDYGYTF
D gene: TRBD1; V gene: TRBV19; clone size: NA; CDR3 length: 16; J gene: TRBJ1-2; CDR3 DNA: TGTGCCAGTAGTTTCTCAGACAGGGGGCCGAACTATGGCTACACCTTC; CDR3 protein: CASSFSDRGPNYGYTF
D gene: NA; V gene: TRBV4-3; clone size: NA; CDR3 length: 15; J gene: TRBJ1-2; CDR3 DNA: TGCGCCAGCAGCCAAGAATCGCACCAAAACTATGGCTACACCTTC; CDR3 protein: CASSQESHQNYGYTF